One T cell receptor beta chain is described in this entry. The CDR3 totals 11 residues. Trimming stripped 5 bases from V and 8 bases from J, with 7 bases between. The data originate from a study of T-cell memory formation after mild COVID-19. TCRdb re-analysed the 5' RACE reads in MiXCR, keeping a single row per CDR3 protein. The sample consists of 430,000 or so distinct CDR3 sequences, around 27% of them appearing once. The rearrangement uses TRBV12-3 or TRBV12-4 and TRBJ2-1; the D gene is possibly TRBD1 (5 bases). Sequenced input: PBMCs or a T cell subset sorted from them (not recorded which). This TCR was sampled from an adult woman who had mild COVID-19 (a few samples of this study predate the infection). Cell type and time point are not known. The CDR3 loop reads CASSQGDEQFF. The CDR3 bases are TGTGCCAGCAGTCAAGGGGATGAGCAGTTCTTC.